The next 3 T cell receptor beta chains were all read from a single sample in a study of cytomegalovirus exposure and HLA in healthy donors (dated by TCRdb to 2015 to 2018). Libraries were constructed by the immunoSEQ multiplex PCR assay. In its TCRdb copy, this immuneACCESS table keeps in-frame sequences only and misses some clones. Where compared with another copy, unresolved V genes explain less than half of these, and the others have no known cause. This sample lists around 140,000 clones; approximately 92% were detected once. The ten largest clones capture 1% to 1.5% of the sample. The source material was PBMCs. These receptors came from a woman aged 18-29 years in good health and CMV-seronegative.

This clone was seen only once. The CDR3 loop is CASSQVGLRGSHLGNTIYF. In DNA, the CDR3 is TGCGCCAGCAGCCAAGTAGGACTTCGAGGCAGCCACCTTGGAAACACCATATATTTT. V and J are TRBV4-1 and TRBJ1-3, with D hard to call. Germline assignment: CDR1 MGHRA and CDR2 YSYEKL. V was trimmed by 1 base and J by 3 bases, leaving 22 bases between them. The CDR3 has 19 amino acids.

This clone was found once. The chain links TRBV7-2 to TRBJ2-2; TRBD1 matches 8 bases. CDR1 is SGHTA and CDR2 is FQGNSA in the germline V gene. The CDR3 spans 18 residues. The V and J ends lost 4 bases and 1 base, in that order; junction bases with no gene match: 11. The CDR3, as DNA: TGTGCCAGCAGCTCCCGGCCGTTGACAGGGGTGAACACCGGGGAGCTGTTTTTT. Protein sequence: CASSSRPLTGVNTGELFF.

The chain combines TRBV5-1 with TRBJ1-4; a weak D match, TRBD1 (6 bases). V was pared by 5 bases and J by 4 bases, with 18 bases between. The CDR3 contains 16 residues. Germline lookup yields CDR1 SGHRS and CDR2 YFSETQ. As DNA, the CDR3 is TGCGCCAGCAGATCAGGGGCCACGGCGGGTAATGAAAAACTGTTTTTT. Translation gives CASRSGATAGNEKLFF.